The present entry profiles one TCR beta chain with its context. Clones were sequenced by immunoSEQ multiplex PCR, and TCRdb holds only the in-frame ones, with some missing. The data hold some 120,000 clones, with roughly 81% observed a single time. The CDR3 sequence is 15 residues long. V was pared by 4 bases and J by 0 bases, with 12 bases between. CDR1 is ENHRY, CDR2 SYGVKD, per germline. This sample is drawn from a study of blood T cell repertoires in COVID-19. Across the study: Whether acute or convalescent, the COVID-19 samples came from the United States, Italy and Spain.

Sequencing used peripheral blood. This chain links TRBV10-3 with TRBJ1-2; tentative D call: TRBD1 (6 bases). The receptor was isolated from a human donor in a cohort sampled during active COVID-19. In nucleotides, the CDR3 is TGTGCCATCAGTGGTGAGTGGGACACTAACTATGGCTACACCTTC. Its protein product is CAISGEWDTNYGYTF.